The 32 T cell receptor beta chains reported below all come from one sample, sequenced in a study of beta chain features in type 1 diabetes. Regarding the study as a whole: Within each of all four CD4+ subsets, Type 1 diabetes patients had TCRB CDR3s that were moderately but significantly shorter.

These receptors have no known antigen. TCRB transcripts that were expressed got sequenced, as all of the isolated RNA had been reverse transcribed. Profiled with immunoSEQ multiplex PCR; TCRdb holds only in-frame clones, not every one. In the table there are 300,000 to 350,000 clones, around 8.5% of which are singletons. The sample consisted of central memory CD4+ T cells from blood. Every receptor here comes from a man younger than 40 with type 1 diabetes.

The chain has TRBV5-1 and TRBJ2-7, with D possibly being TRBD2 (6 bases). Germline V gives CDR1 SGHRS, CDR2 YFSETQ. The CDR3 covers 15 residues. Between the trimmed V and J ends, which lost 5 bases and 2 bases, there was a span of 17 bases. The CDR3 reads CASRAGQVGPYEQYF. CDR3 bases: TGCGCCAGCAGGGCGGGGCAGGTCGGCCCCTACGAGCAGTACTTC.

This clone has ten or more counts. The genes are TRBV4-3 and TRBJ1-4; TRBD1 is a possible D gene (5 bases). CDR3 length: 15 residues. The germline V gene has CDR1 LGHNA and CDR2 YSLEER. V was cut by 4 bases and J by 8 bases, with 17 bases left in between. For the CDR3, the DNA is TGCGCCAGCAGCCCCTTGGGAGGGGATACAGAAAAACTGTTTTTT. This codes for CASSPLGGDTEKLFF.

This clone was recorded many times. V gene TRBV5-8 combines with J gene TRBJ2-1; 9 nucleotides agree with TRBD2. Germline V gives CDR1 SGHTS, CDR2 YDEGEE. J gave up 7 bases and V 4 bases, and 15 bases lay outside the gene matches. CDR3 size: 17 residues. CDR3 protein: CASSEIRGLAGRNEQFF. For the CDR3, the DNA is TGTGCCAGCAGCGAAATTCGTGGCCTAGCGGGGCGGAATGAGCAGTTCTTC.

Only a few counts were recorded for this clone. The V call is TRBV9, the J call TRBJ1-2; D is unresolved. V lost 4 bases and J 8 bases, leaving 15 bases between the germline ends. There are 13 residues in the CDR3. Germline-derived CDR1 and CDR2 are SGDLS and YYNGEE. In DNA form, the CDR3 reads TGTGCCAGCAGCCCACGCGGAGCCTACGGCTACACCTTC. Its protein is CASSPRGAYGYTF.

This clone occurred many times. The CDR3 loop is CASRPTGTDTQYF. The CDR3 DNA is TGTGCCAGCAGACCCACTGGGACAGATACGCAGTATTTT. The V and J genes are TRBV5-4 and TRBJ2-3; D gene ambiguous. CDR1 is SGHNT and CDR2 is YYREEE in the germline V gene (reference sequence). The CDR3 is 13 residues long. V lost 5 bases, J lost 3 bases, and 10 bases lay in between. The full variable domain, its missing parts supplied by reference TRBV5-4 and TRBJ2-3, is ETGVTQSPTHLIKTRGQQVTLRCSSQSGHNTVSWYQQALGQGPQFIFQYYREEENGRGNFPPRFSGLQFPNYSSELNVNALELDDSALYLCASRPTGTDTQYFGPGTRLTVL.

The chain carries TRBV7-9 and TRBJ1-1; no firm D call. The germline V and J ends were trimmed by 3 bases and 3 bases, with 5 bases remaining between them. Germline loops: CDR1 SEHNR, CDR2 FQNEAQ (reference sequence). CDR3 length equals 12 residues. CDR3 sequence reads: CASSFQDTEAFF. The CDR3 bases are TGTGCCAGCAGCTTTCAGGACACTGAAGCTTTCTTT.

This clone was detected only a few times. Other DNA sequences in the sample encode the same CDR3. The chain couples TRBV6-6 to TRBJ2-6, with unresolved D. The CDR3 runs 14 residues. Between the trimmed V and J ends, which lost 3 bases and 1 base, there was a span of 4 bases. The V gene's germline CDR1 is MNHNY and CDR2 SVGAGI (reference sequence). CDR3 sequence reads: CASSYGSGANVLTF. In DNA, the CDR3 is TGTGCCAGCAGTTATGGTTCTGGGGCCAACGTCCTGACTTTC.

This chain uses TRBV7-2 with TRBJ2-1; D gene uncertain. Germline CDR1 and CDR2: SGHTA and FQGNSA. V was pared by 6 bases and J by 5 bases, with 14 bases between. This CDR3 contains 14 residues. The CDR3 DNA sequence: TGTGCCAGCAGTCGTCGGCCCTCTGACAATGAGCAGTTCTTC. Amino acids: CASSRRPSDNEQFF.

This clone showed up just a few times. The chain carries TRBV7-2 and TRBJ2-7; 9 bases align to TRBD1. The CDR3 length is 13 residues. V lost 5 bases to trimming and J lost 4 bases; unmatched junction nucleotides: 3. Germline lookup yields CDR1 SGHTA and CDR2 FQGNSA. Here the CDR3 reads CASSRDREYEQYF. CDR3 in DNA: TGTGCCAGCAGCCGGGACAGGGAATACGAGCAGTACTTC. Together with reference TRBV7-2 and TRBJ2-7, the CDR3 gives the full variable domain: GAGVSQSPSNKVTEKGKDVELRCDPISGHTALYWYRQSLGQGLEFLIYFQGNSAPDKSGLPSDRFSAERTGGSVSTLTIQRTQQEDSAVYLCASSRDREYEQYFGPGTRLTVT.

This clone has a count of ten or more. The identical CDR3 is also encoded by other nucleotide sequences in the sample. The chain has TRBV7-2 and TRBJ2-1; no firm D call. Trimming took 3 bases from V and 3 from J, leaving 0 bases between them. Germline CDR1 SGHTA, CDR2 FQGNSA. This CDR3 spans 11 amino acids. CDR3 DNA: TGTGCCAGCAGCTTCTACAATGAGCAGTTCTTC. This codes for CASSFYNEQFF. Full variable domain (remainder filled in from reference TRBV7-2 and TRBJ2-1): GAGVSQSPSNKVTEKGKDVELRCDPISGHTALYWYRQSLGQGLEFLIYFQGNSAPDKSGLPSDRFSAERTGGSVSTLTIQRTQQEDSAVYLCASSFYNEQFFGPGTRLTVL.

This clone was counted between two and nine times. This sequence joins TRBV5-6 and TRBJ1-1, with D tentatively TRBD1 (6 bases). Trimming pared 4 bases from V and 5 bases from J, leaving 18 bases between. The CDR3 spans 15 residues. Germline values: CDR1 SGHDT, CDR2 YYEEEE. The CDR3 loop reads CASSETGLARTEAFF. DNA of the CDR3: TGTGCCAGCAGCGAGACAGGACTGGCGAGGACTGAAGCTTTCTTT.

This clone has a handful of counts. This chain connects TRBV7-9 to TRBJ1-1, with 7 nucleotides matching TRBD1. In germline, CDR1 is SEHNR, CDR2 FQNEAQ (reference sequence). J lost 5 bases, V lost 3 bases, and 6 bases had no gene match. The CDR3 length is 14 residues. For the CDR3, the DNA is TGTGCCAGCAGCTTGGCTTACAGGGGTACTGAAGCTTTCTTT. Translating it yields CASSLAYRGTEAFF. The full variable domain, its missing parts supplied by reference TRBV7-9 and TRBJ1-1, is DTGVSQNPRHKITKRGQNVTFRCDPISEHNRLYWYRQTLGQGPEFLTYFQNEAQLEKSRLLSDRFSAERPKGSFSTLEIQRTEQGDSAMYLCASSLAYRGTEAFFGQGTRLTVV.

The V and J genes are TRBV4-3 and TRBJ1-2; D is uncertain. Deletions cut 0 bases from V and 7 bases from J, with 15 bases between. The CDR3 has 15 residues. Looked up from germline, CDR1 is LGHNA and CDR2 is YSLEER. The CDR3 DNA reads TGCGCCAGCAGCCAAGATAATCTAGGCAACCGTGGCTACACCTTC. Its translation: CASSQDNLGNRGYTF.

The chain is built from TRBV28 and TRBJ2-5; possibly TRBD1 for D (7 bases). The CDR3 runs to 15 residues. V shed 9 bases and J shed 1 base, with 18 bases lying between them. Germline V gives CDR1 MDHEN, CDR2 SYDVKM. CDR3 coding DNA: TGTGCCAGTGCGGCGGGACAGCTAAGCCAAGAGACCCAGTACTTC. This encodes CASAAGQLSQETQYF.

This chain joins TRBV11-2 and TRBJ2-1, with 7 bases aligning to TRBD2. Looked up from germline, CDR1 is SGHAT and CDR2 is FQNNGV. The CDR3 has 15 residues. The V segment lost 5 bases and the J segment 10 bases; nucleotides outside the gene matches: 14. The CDR3 bases are TGTGCCAGCAGCCGGGGAGGGTCTCAAGCCAGGGAGCAGTTCTTC. It codes for CASSRGGSQAREQFF.

V usage is TRBV7-2 and J usage is TRBJ2-2; D might be TRBD1 or TRBD2, each matching 6 bases. CDR1 is SGHTA, CDR2 FQGNSA, per germline. V was clipped by 6 bases and J by 7 bases, with 18 bases between them. This CDR3 has 15 amino acids. The CDR3: CASRKTGSEGGELFF. CDR3 DNA sequence: TGTGCCAGCAGGAAAACAGGGTCGGAGGGCGGGGAGCTGTTTTTT.

The chain joins TRBV9 to TRBJ1-2; D not certain. Looked up from germline, CDR1 is SGDLS and CDR2 is YYNGEE. Trimming stripped 0 bases from V and 1 base from J, with 4 bases between. The CDR3 totals 13 residues. The CDR3 loop reads CASSVDFNYGYTF. The CDR3 nucleotides read TGTGCCAGCAGCGTAGATTTTAACTATGGCTACACCTTC.

The chain carries TRBV2 and TRBJ2-2, with D possibly TRBD2 on 6 matching bases. CDR1 SNHLY and CDR2 FYNNEI come from the germline V gene. Trimming removed 5 bases from V and 4 bases from J, with 11 bases in between. The CDR3 is 14 residues long. Here the CDR3 reads CASSPGTGTGELFF. DNA of the CDR3: TGTGCCAGCAGTCCTGGGACTGGCACCGGGGAGCTGTTTTTT.

The CDR3 loop reads CASRGYGGPAEQYF. DNA for the CDR3: TGTGCCAGCAGGGGTTATGGGGGGCCAGCCGAGCAGTACTTC. The genes are TRBV25-1 and TRBJ2-7, with D possibly called TRBD1 or TRBD2 (6 bases each). The CDR3 covers 14 residues. CDR1 and CDR2 (germline): MGHDK, SYGVNS. Trimming removed 6 bases from V and 6 bases from J, with 18 bases in between.

The table lists this clone with a few counts. The J gene is TRBJ1-4, the V gene TRBV28; D is possibly TRBD1 (5 bases). The CDR3 loop spans 16 amino acids. Per germline, CDR1 MDHEN and CDR2 SYDVKM. Trimming cost V 5 bases and J 5 bases, with 18 bases left between them. CDR3 amino acids: CASSPPGGRANEKLFF. CDR3 DNA: TGTGCCAGCAGTCCACCTGGTGGCAGGGCCAATGAAAAACTGTTTTTT.

The chain couples TRBV7-9 to TRBJ2-3; TRBD2 agrees at 7 bases. The CDR3 spans 17 residues. Looked up from germline, CDR1 is SEHNR and CDR2 is FQNEAQ (reference sequence). Trimming removed 5 bases from V and 1 base from J; junction bases left unmatched: 12. CDR3: CASSPDGAGVGTDTQYF. CDR3 bases: TGTGCCAGCAGCCCCGACGGCGCGGGGGTTGGCACAGATACGCAGTATTTT.

This clone has a handful of counts. This sequence joins TRBV30 and TRBJ2-2; 8 nucleotides agree with TRBD1. V shed 6 bases, J shed 3 bases, and the junction held 6 bases outside the gene matches. This CDR3 is 14 amino acids long. Germline lookup yields CDR1 GTSNPN and CDR2 SVGIG (reference sequence). CDR3 in amino acids: CACSTGADTGELFF. CDR3 nucleotide sequence: TGTGCCTGCTCGACAGGGGCCGACACCGGGGAGCTGTTTTTT.

This clone was seen more than once but under ten times. This rearrangement joins TRBV2 to TRBJ2-1; D possibly matches TRBD1 or TRBD2 (5 bases each). The CDR3 runs 12 residues. V shed 4 bases and J shed 10 bases, with 11 bases lying between them. Germline loops: CDR1 SNHLY, CDR2 FYNNEI. The CDR3 spells CASSGSGREQFF. CDR3 bases: TGTGCCAGCAGTGGGTCGGGGCGAGAGCAGTTCTTC.

A few counts support this clone. The V gene is TRBV28, the J gene TRBJ1-2; TRBD1 is a possible D gene (5 bases). CDR3 length equals 13 residues. Germline CDR1 is MDHEN and CDR2 is SYDVKM. V dropped 6 bases and J dropped 9 bases, with 17 bases sitting between them. CDR3 loop: CASRPQGPRSYTF. CDR3 bases: TGTGCCAGCAGGCCCCAGGGTCCTAGGAGCTACACCTTC.

The V gene is TRBV11-2, the J gene TRBJ2-7; D unclear. The CDR3 totals 15 residues. Germline CDR1 and CDR2: SGHAT and FQNNGV. The V end lost 3 bases, the J end lost 2 bases, and 14 bases lay between the germline ends. This chain's CDR3 is CASSFSSDIAYEQYF. In DNA form, the CDR3 reads TGTGCCAGCAGCTTTTCCTCCGACATAGCCTACGAGCAGTACTTC. The full variable domain, in which reference TRBV11-2 and TRBJ2-7 provide the parts outside the CDR3, is EAGVAQSPRYKIIEKRQSVAFWCNPISGHATLYWYQQILGQGPKLLIQFQNNGVVDDSQLPKDRFSAERLKGVDSTLKIQPAKLEDSAVYLCASSFSSDIAYEQYFGPGTRLTVT.

This clone has only a few counts. The chain recombines TRBV30 with TRBJ2-1; 9 bases are shared with TRBD2. Germline V CDR1 and CDR2: GTSNPN, SVGIG (reference sequence). The V and J ends lost 3 bases and 8 bases, in that order; junction bases with no gene match: 8. The CDR3 extends over 14 amino acids. DNA for the CDR3: TGTGCCTGGAGATCCGCTAGCGGGGCCGATGAGCAGTTCTTC. This sequence encodes CAWRSASGADEQFF. Supplemented by reference TRBV30 and TRBJ2-1, the full variable domain reads SQTIHQWPATLVQPVGSPLSLECTVEGTSNPNLYWYRQAAGRGLQLLFYSVGIGQISSEVPQNLSASRPQDRQFILSSKKLLLSDSGFYLCAWRSASGADEQFFGPGTRLTVL.

The CDR3 DNA reads TGTGCCAGCCGACTGGCAGGGAGGATCAATGAGCAGTTCTTC. It translates to CASRLAGRINEQFF. J is TRBJ2-1 and V is TRBV6-1; D perhaps matches TRBD2 (6 bases). This CDR3 comprises 14 residues. Trimming took off 8 bases at V and 6 bases at J, with 17 bases between the two ends. Germline CDR1 is MNHNS and CDR2 is SASEGT.

CDR3 protein: CASSPLSNYGYTF. The CDR3 DNA reads as TGTGCCAGCAGCCCTCTCTCAAACTATGGCTACACCTTC. The rearrangement joins TRBV7-2 to TRBJ1-2; D gene ambiguous. Trimming took off 5 bases at V and 2 bases at J, with 9 bases between the two ends. The CDR3 loop spans 13 amino acids. Germline CDR1 and CDR2: SGHTA and FQGNSA.

The rearrangement links TRBV19 to TRBJ1-3; tentatively, D is TRBD1 (5 bases). Germline CDR1 and CDR2: LNHDA and SQIVND (reference sequence). V lost 4 bases and J 2 bases, leaving 12 bases between the germline ends. This CDR3 has 15 residues. Here the CDR3 DNA reads TGTGCCAGTAGTAGGGACCGCTCTACTGGAAACACCATATATTTT. It translates to CASSRDRSTGNTIYF.

This clone was recorded at least ten times. The chain couples TRBV15 to TRBJ2-5, with 8 bases lining up with TRBD1. The J segment lost 4 bases and the V segment lost 5 bases, leaving 6 bases of the junction unmatched. The length of the CDR3 is 14 residues. Germline V gives CDR1 LNHNV, CDR2 YYDKDF (reference sequence). CDR3 nucleotides: TGTGCCACCAGCCGGGTCCAGGGGGCAGAGACCCAGTACTTC. Translated: CATSRVQGAETQYF. Full variable domain (outside the CDR3, taken from reference TRBV15 and TRBJ2-5): DAMVIQNPRYQVTQFGKPVTLSCSQTLNHNVMYWYQQKSSQAPKLLFHYYDKDFNNEADTPDNFQSRRPNTSFCFLDIRSPGLGDTAMYLCATSRVQGAETQYFGPGTRLLVL.

This chain connects TRBV9 to TRBJ1-3; no firm D call. Germline V gene lookup returns CDR1 SGDLS and CDR2 YYNGEE. V was cut by 3 bases and J by 1 base, with 8 bases left in between. This CDR3 region has 14 residues. CDR3 nucleotide sequence: TGTGCCAGCAGCGCACTTTCATCTGGAAACACCATATATTTT. As protein: CASSALSSGNTIYF.

This clone was counted only a few times. The CDR3 loop is CASSVGGGGNQPQHF. DNA for the CDR3: TGTGCCAGCAGTGTGGGAGGAGGAGGCAATCAGCCCCAGCATTTT. This rearrangement joins TRBV25-1 to TRBJ1-5, with D unclear. This CDR3 contains 15 residues. Germline-derived CDR1 and CDR2 are MGHDK and SYGVNS. V dropped 4 bases and J dropped 2 bases, with 12 bases sitting between them. Complete variable domain (other parts from reference TRBV25-1 and TRBJ1-5): EADIYQTPRYLVIGTGKKITLECSQTMGHDKMYWYQQDPGMELHLIHYSYGVNSTEKGDLSSESTVSRIRTEHFPLTLESARPSHTSQYLCASSVGGGGNQPQHFGDGTRLSIL.